The 18 T cell receptor beta chains given below trace back to one sample, sequenced in a study of PD-1 blockade in classical Hodgkin lymphoma. Every patient was affected by relapse after autologous stem cell transplantation, while exposure to brentuximab vedotin was not uniform. Assay: immunoSEQ multiplex PCR; the TCRdb copy retains only in-frame clones and omits some. Of under 100,000 clones in the sample, around nine tenths were seen once. Sequencing was performed on peripheral blood mononuclear cells (PBMCs), taken before the second cycle of nivolumab. The source of these receptors is a human donor with classical Hodgkin lymphoma.

The J gene is TRBJ1-5, the V gene TRBV19; 9 nucleotides line up with TRBD1. J was trimmed by 7 bases and V by 6 bases; bases with no gene match: 7. This CDR3 is built from 14 residues. Germline CDR1 is LNHDA and CDR2 is SQIVND (reference sequence). In DNA form, the CDR3 reads TGTGCCAGTAGGAGACAGGGGGGAGGACAGCCCCAGCATTTT. This codes for CASRRQGGGQPQHF.

J is TRBJ1-2 and V is TRBV6-1; possibly TRBD1 for D (5 bases). The V gene lost 1 base and the J gene lost 4 bases, with 10 bases spanning the gap. Germline V CDR1 and CDR2: MNHNS, SASEGT. The CDR3 sequence is 14 residues long. The CDR3 sequence: CASSEGKGTYGYTF. CDR3 coding DNA: TGTGCCAGCAGTGAAGGGAAAGGGACCTATGGCTACACCTTC.

The rearrangement joins TRBV5-1 to TRBJ2-1; D tentatively fits TRBD1 or TRBD2 (6 bases each). Germline V gene lookup returns CDR1 SGHRS and CDR2 YFSETQ. Trimming cost V 0 bases and J 9 bases, with 13 bases left between them. This CDR3 has 14 amino acids. In DNA, the CDR3 is TGCGCCAGCAGCTTGGGGTCGGGGGCGTCTGAGCAGTTCTTC. Its translation: CASSLGSGASEQFF.

The chain uses TRBV7-2 and TRBJ2-7; the D is unclear. Looked up from germline, CDR1 is SGHTA and CDR2 is FQGNSA. CDR3 size: 15 residues. V shed 1 base and J shed 2 bases, with 12 bases lying between them. CDR3 protein: CASSLVPWLPYEQYF. CDR3 DNA: TGTGCCAGCAGCTTAGTACCGTGGCTTCCCTACGAGCAGTACTTC.

V and J are TRBV6-5 and TRBJ2-3; the match to TRBD2 covers 13 bases. Trimming cost V 0 bases and J 4 bases; bases outside gene matches: 1. The germline V gene has CDR1 MNHEY and CDR2 SVGAGI. The CDR3 is made up of 16 amino acids. The CDR3 spells CASSYSLAGGSDTQYF. DNA of the CDR3: TGTGCCAGCAGTTACTCACTAGCGGGAGGGTCAGATACGCAGTATTTT.

V and J are TRBV6-9 and TRBJ2-7; tentatively, D is TRBD1 or TRBD2 (5 bases each). V lost 0 bases and J 6 bases, leaving 24 bases between the germline ends. Germline V CDR1 and CDR2: MNHGY, SVAAGI. The CDR3 consists of 18 residues. The CDR3: CASSYSWDGVPGSSEQYF. The CDR3 coding sequence is TGTGCCAGCAGTTATTCATGGGACGGGGTCCCAGGTTCTTCCGAGCAGTACTTC.

The genes are TRBV11-2 and TRBJ1-3; tentative D call: TRBD1 (5 bases). Looked up from germline, CDR1 is SGHAT and CDR2 is FQNNGV. This CDR3 spans 17 amino acids. V lost 8 bases and J 4 bases, leaving 24 bases between the germline ends. The CDR3, as DNA: TGTGCCAGCCTCGGACGGGCAGGGATAAGCGGCGGAAACACCATATATTTT. Translating gives CASLGRAGISGGNTIYF.

The chain couples TRBV28 to TRBJ2-7, with D possibly called TRBD1 or TRBD2 (5 bases each). CDR1 is MDHEN, CDR2 SYDVKM, per germline. Trimming left V 6 bases short and J 3 bases short, with 18 bases between. The length of the CDR3 is 15 residues. CDR3 protein: CASRGPTTSGYEQYF. CDR3 nucleotides: TGTGCCAGCAGGGGACCCACGACATCAGGCTACGAGCAGTACTTC.

The V call is TRBV7-6, the J call TRBJ2-1; TRBD1 is a possible D gene (6 bases). The CDR3 has 15 amino acids. Germline CDR1 is SGHVS and CDR2 is FNYEAQ. V gave up 5 bases and J gave up 7 bases, with 18 bases separating them. In DNA form, the CDR3 reads TGTGCCAGCAGCCCCAGGGGCCCCCCTCTGAATGAGCAGTTCTTC. As protein: CASSPRGPPLNEQFF.

The chain uses TRBV6-6 and TRBJ1-2; D unresolved. The CDR3 has 13 residues. Germline V gene data show CDR1 as MNHNY and CDR2 as SVGAGI (reference sequence). Trimming removed 5 bases from V and 7 bases from J, with 14 bases in between. The CDR3 sequence is CASSPLGLGGYTF. In DNA form, the CDR3 reads TGTGCCAGCAGTCCCCTAGGCCTTGGTGGCTACACCTTC.

The genes are TRBV27 and TRBJ2-7; the D gene is possibly TRBD1 (6 bases). Germline CDR1 is MNHEY and CDR2 is SMNVEV (reference sequence). Trimming removed 3 bases at V and 3 bases at J, with 12 bases between. The length of the CDR3 is 14 residues. CDR3 protein: CASSLPGQFYEQYF. CDR3 coding DNA: TGTGCCAGCAGTTTGCCTGGACAGTTCTACGAGCAGTACTTC.

This sequence joins TRBV28 and TRBJ2-3; no definite D call. The germline V and J ends were trimmed by 3 bases and 5 bases, with 3 bases remaining between them. The CDR3 spans 11 residues. The V gene's germline CDR1 is MDHEN and CDR2 SYDVKM. CDR3 sequence (DNA): TGTGCCAGCAGTTTTAGAGATACGCAGTATTTT. It codes for CASSFRDTQYF.

This clone was detected only once. J is TRBJ2-3 and V is TRBV7-9; 11 positions agree with TRBD2. The CDR3 contains 15 residues. The ends lost 2 bases at V and 5 bases at J; junction bases unmatched: 3. The germline gives CDR1 SEHNR, CDR2 FQNEAQ (reference sequence). This CDR3 is CASSLLAGGRDTQYF. In DNA form, the CDR3 reads TGTGCCAGCAGCTTACTAGCGGGAGGAAGAGATACGCAGTATTTT.

The chain employs TRBV14 and TRBJ2-3, with TRBD2 identical over 8 bases. Unmatched junction bases numbered 4, after V lost 4 bases and J lost 1 base. Germline V gene data show CDR1 as SGHDN and CDR2 as FVKESK. The CDR3 runs 15 residues. The CDR3 nucleotides read TGTGCCAGCAGCCGAAGCGGGAGCGGCACAGATACGCAGTATTTT. This sequence encodes CASSRSGSGTDTQYF.

The genes are TRBV2 and TRBJ2-5; unclear D gene. Per germline, CDR1 SNHLY and CDR2 FYNNEI. V was trimmed by 8 bases and J by 2 bases, leaving 12 bases between them. The length of the CDR3 is 13 residues. The CDR3 here is CASWVALQETQYF. The CDR3 bases are TGTGCCAGCTGGGTGGCTCTACAAGAGACCCAGTACTTC. The full variable domain, rest sourced from reference TRBV2 and TRBJ2-5, is EPEVTQTPSHQVTQMGQEVILRCVPISNHLYFYWYRQILGQKVEFLVSFYNNEISEKSEIFDDQFSVERPDGSNFTLKIRSTKLEDSAMYFCASWVALQETQYFGPGTRLLVL.

About this clone itself: The junction does not match germline at one end; this may be a read error. The rearrangement joins TRBV7-9 to TRBJ2-7; no definite D call. Germline values: CDR1 SEHNR, CDR2 FQNEAQ (reference sequence). This CDR3 region has 9 residues. CDR3 nucleotide sequence: TGTGCCAGCAGCTTAAACCAGGACTTC. This codes for CASSLNQDF.

The chain is built from TRBV2 and TRBJ2-7; D is possibly TRBD1 (5 bases). V dropped 4 bases and J dropped 7 bases, with 8 bases sitting between them. Germline assignment: CDR1 SNHLY and CDR2 FYNNEI. The CDR3 spans 11 residues. The CDR3 region is CASSVSGEQYF. CDR3 in DNA: TGTGCCAGCAGTGTCTCAGGGGAGCAGTACTTC.

The V call is TRBV6-6, the J call TRBJ2-7, with 8 bases fitting TRBD2. Looked up from germline, CDR1 is MNHNY and CDR2 is SVGAGI (reference sequence). V lost 2 bases to trimming and J lost 3 bases; unmatched junction nucleotides: 9. The CDR3 covers 16 residues. Here the CDR3 reads CASSYNSVGGDYEQYF. The CDR3 nucleotides read TGTGCCAGCAGTTACAACTCCGTCGGGGGGGACTACGAGCAGTACTTC.